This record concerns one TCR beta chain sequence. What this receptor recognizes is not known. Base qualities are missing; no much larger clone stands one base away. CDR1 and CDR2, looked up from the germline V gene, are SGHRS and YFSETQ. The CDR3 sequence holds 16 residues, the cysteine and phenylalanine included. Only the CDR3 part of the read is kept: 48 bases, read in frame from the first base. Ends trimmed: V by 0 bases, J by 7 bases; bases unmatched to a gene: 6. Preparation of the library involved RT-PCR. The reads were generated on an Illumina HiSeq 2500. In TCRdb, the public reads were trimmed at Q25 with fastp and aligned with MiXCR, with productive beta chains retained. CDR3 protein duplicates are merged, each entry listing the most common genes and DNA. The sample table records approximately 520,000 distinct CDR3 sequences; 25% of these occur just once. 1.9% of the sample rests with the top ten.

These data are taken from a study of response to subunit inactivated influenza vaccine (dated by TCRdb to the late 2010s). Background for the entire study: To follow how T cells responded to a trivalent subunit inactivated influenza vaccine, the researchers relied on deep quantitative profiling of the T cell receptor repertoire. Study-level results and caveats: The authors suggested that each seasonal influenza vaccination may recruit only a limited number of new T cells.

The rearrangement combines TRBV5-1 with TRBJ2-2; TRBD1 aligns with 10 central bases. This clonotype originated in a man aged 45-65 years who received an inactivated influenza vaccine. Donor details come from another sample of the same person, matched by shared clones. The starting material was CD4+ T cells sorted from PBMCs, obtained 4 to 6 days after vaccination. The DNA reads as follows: TGCGCCAGCAGCTTGGAGGGACAGGGGTTCGGCGGGGAGCTGTTTTTT. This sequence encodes CASSLEGQGFGGELFF.